The 25 T cell receptor beta chains below were found in one sample sequenced in a study of T-cell memory formation after mild COVID-19. TCRdb itself ran the 5' RACE reads through MiXCR, one entry per CDR3 protein. The sample consists of about 560,000 distinct CDR3 sequences, less than 25% of them appearing once. Sequencing was done on a sample of PBMCs or a T cell subset sorted from them (not recorded which). The receptor set was obtained from an adult woman who had mild COVID-19 (a few samples of this study predate the infection). Cell type and time point are not known.

This clonotype was detected only a few times. CDR3 residues: CSVRGSAGELFF. The CDR3 coding sequence is TGCAGCGTTCGGGGGAGTGCCGGGGAGCTGTTTTTT. This chain joins TRBV29-1 and TRBJ2-2; tentatively, D is TRBD2 (6 bases). This CDR3 has 12 residues. CDR1 is SQVTM, CDR2 ANQGSEA, per germline. V lost 5 bases and J 6 bases, leaving 10 bases between the germline ends.

The chain combines TRBV10-3 with TRBJ1-1; no reliable D call. Trimming took off 4 bases at V and 2 bases at J, with 5 bases between the two ends. The CDR3 totals 12 residues. Germline V CDR1 and CDR2: ENHRY, SYGVKD. The CDR3 sequence: CAISGRNTEAFF. The CDR3 DNA sequence: TGTGCCATCAGTGGGAGAAACACTGAAGCTTTCTTT.

This clonotype appeared many times. The chain links TRBV12-3 or TRBV12-4 to TRBJ1-5; TRBD1 agrees at 7 bases. V shed 4 bases, J shed 1 base, and the junction held 7 bases outside the gene matches. The CDR3 has 16 amino acids. DNA of the CDR3: TGTGCCAGCAGTTCCTCACAGGGGAAGAGCAATCAGCCCCAGCATTTT. Translating it yields CASSSSQGKSNQPQHF.

This chain connects TRBV20-1 to TRBJ1-1; tentatively, D is TRBD1 (5 bases). V lost 7 bases to trimming and J lost 3 bases, with 18 bases between them. CDR1 is DFQATT and CDR2 is SNEGSKA in the germline V gene (reference sequence). This CDR3 has 14 residues. The CDR3 bases are TGCAGTGAGGGGAAACCCGGGCGCCACACTGAAGCTTTCTTT. Translated: CSEGKPGRHTEAFF.

This clonotype was seen a handful of times. This chain links TRBV7-9 with TRBJ1-2; D is unresolved. The germline gives CDR1 SEHNR, CDR2 FQNEAQ (reference sequence). Trimming took off 5 bases at V and 1 base at J, with 8 bases between the two ends. The CDR3 has 13 residues. The CDR3 DNA follows: TGTGCCAGCAGCCCGCCGAATAACTATGGCTACACCTTC. Its translation: CASSPPNNYGYTF. The full variable domain, its missing parts supplied by reference TRBV7-9 and TRBJ1-2, is DTGVSQNPRHKITKRGQNVTFRCDPISEHNRLYWYRQTLGQGPEFLTYFQNEAQLEKSRLLSDRFSAERPKGSFSTLEIQRTEQGDSAMYLCASSPPNNYGYTFGSGTRLTVV.

The chain combines TRBV7-3 with TRBJ2-3; D perhaps matches TRBD1 (6 bases). Germline V gives CDR1 SGHTA, CDR2 FQGTGA. This CDR3 has 15 residues. V lost 5 bases to trimming and J lost 1 base, with 13 bases between them. CDR3 DNA: TGTGCCAGCAGCGTACAGGGATTGGGCACAGATACGCAGTATTTT. This sequence encodes CASSVQGLGTDTQYF.

The chain recombines TRBV5-1 with TRBJ2-3, with D perhaps TRBD2 (6 bases). V lost 2 bases to trimming and J lost 4 bases, with 14 bases between them. The germline V gene encodes CDR1 SGHRS and CDR2 YFSETQ. CDR3 length: 15 residues. The chain's CDR3 is CASSFSRGGADTQYF. The CDR3 DNA sequence: TGCGCCAGCAGCTTTTCGCGGGGAGGCGCAGATACGCAGTATTTT.

A few counts support this clonotype. This rearrangement joins TRBV6-2 or TRBV6-3 to TRBJ2-5; the D gene is possibly TRBD1 (5 bases). The CDR3 sequence is 14 residues long. Trimming left V 7 bases short and J 4 bases short, with 16 bases between. The germline V gene encodes CDR1 MNHEY and CDR2 SVGEGT. The CDR3 nucleotides are TGTGCCAGCACCGGATGGCCCCAGGGAGAGACCCAGTACTTC. Translating gives CASTGWPQGETQYF.

Only a few counts were recorded for this clonotype. The rearrangement joins TRBV11-2 to TRBJ1-6, with no clear D. The CDR3 extends over 13 amino acids. Germline CDR1 is SGHAT and CDR2 is FQNNGV. V gave up 1 base and J gave up 10 bases, with 8 bases separating them. CDR3 region: CASSLVPTSPLHF. CDR3 DNA: TGTGCCAGCAGCTTAGTTCCAACGTCACCCCTCCACTTT.

This clonotype was observed a few times. CDR3 region: CSVESLGDGYTF. In DNA, the CDR3 is TGCAGCGTTGAAAGTCTAGGGGACGGCTACACCTTC. The chain employs TRBV29-1 and TRBJ1-2, with D perhaps TRBD1 (5 bases). The CDR3 length is 12 residues. Germline-derived CDR1 and CDR2 are SQVTM and ANQGSEA. V shed 2 bases and J shed 8 bases, with 12 bases lying between them. The full variable domain, its missing parts supplied by reference TRBV29-1 and TRBJ1-2, is SAVISQKPSRDICQRGTSLTIQCQVDSQVTMMFWYRQQPGQSLTLIATANQGSEATYESGFVIDKFPISRPNLTFSTLTVSNMSPEDSSIYLCSVESLGDGYTFGSGTRLTVV.

The V and J genes are TRBV13 and TRBJ1-3, with D unresolved. The CDR3 runs to 13 residues. Looked up from germline, CDR1 is PRHDT and CDR2 is FYEKMQ (reference sequence). Trimming removed 7 bases from V and 7 bases from J, with 14 bases in between. The CDR3 nucleotides are TGTGCCAGCAACGCCATCGGAGGCAACACCATATATTTT. Residues: CASNAIGGNTIYF. The full variable domain, completed using reference TRBV13 and TRBJ1-3, is AAGVIQSPRHLIKEKRETATLKCYPIPRHDTVYWYQQGPGQDPQFLISFYEKMQSDKGSIPDRFSAQQFSDYHSELNMSSLELGDSALYFCASNAIGGNTIYFGEGSWLTVV.

This clonotype was seen repeatedly, ten times or more. V is TRBV2 and J is TRBJ2-5, with D possibly TRBD2 on 6 matching bases. Germline CDR1 reads SNHLY; CDR2 reads FYNNEI. Trimming stripped 6 bases from V and 5 bases from J, with 10 bases between. The length of the CDR3 is 12 residues. CDR3 DNA sequence: TGTGCCAGCAGGACTAGTCGGGAGACCCAGTACTTC. It specifies CASRTSRETQYF.

This chain uses TRBV20-1 with TRBJ2-5; D call uncertain. The germline V gene encodes CDR1 DFQATT and CDR2 SNEGSKA (reference sequence). V was clipped by 3 bases and J by 6 bases, with 11 bases between them. The CDR3 sequence is 12 residues long. The CDR3 is CSASSRVKTQYF. DNA of the CDR3: TGCAGTGCTAGCAGCCGTGTCAAGACCCAGTACTTC.

The chain is built from TRBV15 and TRBJ2-1; 7 positions agree with TRBD2. In germline, CDR1 is LNHNV, CDR2 YYDKDF (reference sequence). The V and J ends lost 1 base and 4 bases, in that order; junction bases with no gene match: 10. The CDR3 contains 17 residues. The CDR3 region has the DNA TGTGCCACCAGCAGAGCGGGCGGGGGTCGCAGGTACAATGAGCAGTTCTTC. Translated, it gives CATSRAGGGRRYNEQFF.

The chain joins TRBV28 to TRBJ2-7, with 9 bases that match TRBD1. The junction had 10 bases not matched to a gene; V was cut back by 6 bases and J by 4 bases. The length of the CDR3 is 15 residues. From germline, CDR1 is MDHEN and CDR2 SYDVKM. This CDR3 is CASRNPGQGMYEQYF. Written as DNA, the CDR3 is TGTGCCAGCAGGAATCCGGGACAGGGAATGTACGAGCAGTACTTC. Supplemented by reference TRBV28 and TRBJ2-7, the full variable domain reads DVKVTQSSRYLVKRTGEKVFLECVQDMDHENMFWYRQDPGLGLRLIYFSYDVKMKEKGDIPEGYSVSREKKERFSLILESASTNQTSMYLCASRNPGQGMYEQYFGPGTRLTVT.

The chain carries TRBV27 and TRBJ1-2, with 11 bases identical to TRBD1. The V gene end was trimmed by 5 bases and the J gene end by 5 bases; junction bases not matched to a gene: 10. Per the germline V gene, CDR1 is MNHEY and CDR2 is SMNVEV (reference sequence). The CDR3 totals 16 residues. The CDR3 DNA follows: TGTGCCAGCAGTCCCCGAGGGACAGGGGGTTGGTATGGCTACACCTTC. Protein product: CASSPRGTGGWYGYTF.

The V gene is TRBV5-3, the J gene TRBJ2-7, with 10 bases fitting TRBD2. TRBV5-3 is an open reading frame whose function is uncertain. V shed 2 bases and J 0 bases; nucleotides not matched to a gene: 8. The CDR3 is made up of 17 amino acids. CDR3 residues: CARSFHRGTSASYEQYF. The CDR3 DNA is TGTGCCAGAAGCTTCCACCGTGGGACTAGCGCCTCCTACGAGCAGTACTTC.

This clonotype was observed a few times. This chain links TRBV29-1 with TRBJ2-1, with 8 bases identical to TRBD2. This CDR3 contains 15 residues. Germline V gene lookup returns CDR1 SQVTM and CDR2 ANQGSEA. With 6 bases clipped from V and 8 bases from J, the junction kept 15 bases outside the gene matches. Here the CDR3 DNA reads TGCAGCGTACCGTCAAATAGGCGGGAGGACGATGAGCAGTTCTTC. It yields the protein CSVPSNRREDDEQFF.

This clonotype showed up just a few times. The chain has TRBV15 and TRBJ2-7; D may be TRBD2 (6 bases). The CDR3 has 15 amino acids. Trimming stripped 9 bases from V and 3 bases from J, with 21 bases between. Germline assignment: CDR1 LNHNV and CDR2 YYDKDF (reference sequence). CDR3 coding DNA: TGTGCCACAGCGACCGGGACTCGCAACAACTACGAGCAGTACTTC. Translation gives CATATGTRNNYEQYF.

The chain uses TRBV7-2 and TRBJ2-1, with D unclear. Trimming removed 4 bases from V and 4 bases from J, with 14 bases in between. Germline CDR1 SGHTA, CDR2 FQGNSA. The CDR3 sequence is 15 residues long. The CDR3 coding sequence is TGTGCCAGCAGCTACTTATCTGTCGGGTACAATGAGCAGTTCTTC. Translated: CASSYLSVGYNEQFF.

The chain links TRBV6-2 or TRBV6-3 to TRBJ2-2; TRBD2 aligns across 11 bases. CDR1 is MNHEY, CDR2 SVGEGT, per germline. J was trimmed by 3 bases and V by 2 bases; bases with no gene match: 5. This CDR3 comprises 17 residues. In DNA, the CDR3 is TGTGCCAGCAGTTACCTACCGGGACTAGCGGACACCGGGGAGCTGTTTTTT. Translation gives CASSYLPGLADTGELFF.

There are a few counts of this clonotype. The chain couples TRBV20-1 to TRBJ1-2, with D maybe TRBD1 (6 bases). V was clipped by 6 bases and J by 5 bases, with 19 bases between them. The CDR3 is 14 residues long. Germline V lookup: CDR1 DFQATT, CDR2 SNEGSKA (reference sequence). The CDR3 loop reads CSAGGGGTGYGYTF. CDR3 in DNA: TGCAGTGCGGGAGGGGGGGGAACTGGGTATGGCTACACCTTC.

This clonotype was seen a few times. The chain links TRBV30 to TRBJ2-2; 7 bases fit TRBD1. With 0 bases clipped from V and 1 base from J, the junction kept 5 bases outside the gene matches. CDR3 length: 16 residues. CDR1 GTSNPN and CDR2 SVGIG come from the germline V gene (reference sequence). For the CDR3, the DNA is TGTGCCTGGAGTGTACACAGGGGCGAGAACACCGGGGAGCTGTTTTTT. This gives the protein CAWSVHRGENTGELFF.

This clonotype was seen a handful of times. This chain uses TRBV12-3 or TRBV12-4 with TRBJ2-5, with a possible D match to TRBD1 (5 bases). Trimming removed 5 bases from V and 5 bases from J, with 9 bases in between. The CDR3 extends over 12 amino acids. The CDR3: CASSGAFETQYF. The CDR3 nucleotides are TGTGCCAGCAGTGGGGCTTTCGAGACCCAGTACTTC.

This clonotype was seen a handful of times. The gene calls are TRBV24-1 and TRBJ2-5; D unresolved. Looked up from germline, CDR1 is KGHDR and CDR2 is SFDVKD. V was trimmed by 3 bases and J by 3 bases, leaving 10 bases between them. The CDR3 has 14 residues. CDR3 sequence reads: CATSDPAAKETQYF. CDR3 coding DNA: TGTGCCACCAGTGATCCCGCTGCTAAAGAGACCCAGTACTTC.